This T cell receptor beta chain came from a study of shared clonotypes between healthy human individuals. Study overall: Contributing individuals were a couple of females and a few males aged 18 to 49.

The CDR3 spans 15 residues. Germline V gene sequence: CDR1 LNHNV, CDR2 YYDKDF (reference sequence). V was pared by 8 bases and J by 0 bases, with 17 bases between. Regarding the study as a whole: The study found lower generation probabilities in non-shared clonotypes than in those shared by all four donors.

With respect to this clone: Its antigen is unidentified.

Naivety among CD8 cells was defined by CD45RO negativity and positive CCR7 selection, thereby excluding terminally differentiated effector memory CD45RA+ cells. In the authors' workflow: Owing to the provision of junction-only sequences devoid of quality scores by immunoSEQ, filtering differed. Libraries were prepared by immunoSEQ multiplex PCR; TCRdb keeps only in-frame clonotypes and omits some of them. V, J and clone size reflect that table, while D and trimming were determined from the DNA. This table holds millions of clones, about 95% found once. The gene calls are TRBV15 and TRBJ2-7; D remains unclear. This TCR came from a man younger than 30 in good health. The sample consisted of naive CD8+ T cells sorted from blood. Here the CDR3 DNA reads TGTGCCACCGCCCTAACGGCGGCAAGCTCCTACGAGCAGTACTTC. It translates to CATALTAASSYEQYF.